The sequence of this T cell receptor (beta chain) was determined in a study of shared clonotypes between healthy human individuals. With respect to this clone: Its matching antigen is unknown.

Methods used by the authors: Filtering differed, since immunoSEQ gave only junction sequences and no quality scores. Clones were sequenced by immunoSEQ multiplex PCR, and TCRdb holds only the in-frame ones, with some missing. That table furnishes V, J and clone size, whereas the DNA furnished D and trimming. Here the sample spans over 1.4 million clones, roughly 96% being singletons. General study results and limits: Shared across four donors were around 4.7% of the naive CD4 clonotypes.

The CDR3 loop spans 15 amino acids. The ends lost 5 bases at V and 6 bases at J; junction bases unmatched: 9. Germline lookup yields CDR1 LNHDA and CDR2 SQIVND (reference sequence). The chain couples TRBV19 to TRBJ1-1, with TRBD1 identical over 10 bases. Sequenced sample: naive CD4+ T cells sorted from blood. Subset in this sample: CD45RA+ positively selected. The source is a man between 25 and 39 years old in good health. CDR3 DNA: TGTGCCAGTAGTCCAGAGACAGGGGGCATGGCTGAAGCTTTCTTT. It codes for CASSPETGGMAEAFF.